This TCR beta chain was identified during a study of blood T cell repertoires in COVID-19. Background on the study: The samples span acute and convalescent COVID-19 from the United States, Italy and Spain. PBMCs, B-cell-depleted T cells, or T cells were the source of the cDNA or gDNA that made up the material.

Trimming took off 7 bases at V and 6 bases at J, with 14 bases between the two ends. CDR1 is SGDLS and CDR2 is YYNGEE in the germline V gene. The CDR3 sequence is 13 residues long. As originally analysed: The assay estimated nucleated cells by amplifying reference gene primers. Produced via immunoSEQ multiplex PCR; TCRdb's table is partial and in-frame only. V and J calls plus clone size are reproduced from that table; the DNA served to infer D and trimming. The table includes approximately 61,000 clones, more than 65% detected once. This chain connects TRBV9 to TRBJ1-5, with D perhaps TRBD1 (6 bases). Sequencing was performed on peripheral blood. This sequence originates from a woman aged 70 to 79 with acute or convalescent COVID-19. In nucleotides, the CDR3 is TGTGCCAGCTCCCAGGGGAAGGGTCAGCCCCAGCATTTT. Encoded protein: CASSQGKGQPQHF. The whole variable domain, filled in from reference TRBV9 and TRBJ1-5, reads DSGVTQTPKHLITATGQRVTLRCSPRSGDLSVYWYQQSLDQGLQFLIQYYNGEERAKGNILERFSAQQFPDLHSELNLSSLELGDSALYFCASSQGKGQPQHFGDGTRLSIL.